This T cell receptor beta chain stems from a study of blood T cell repertoires in COVID-19. Study details: Collection of acute and convalescent COVID-19 samples took place in the United States, Italy and Spain.

Deletions cut 6 bases from V and 0 bases from J, with 18 bases between. CDR3 size: 17 residues. Germline CDR1 and CDR2: MDHEN and SYDVKM. Study members were between about 18 and 90 years old and lived in 25 or so US regions. Grouping used clinical history reported by participants in a survey and questionnaire. Original handling: Counts of nucleated cells, estimated from reference gene primer amplification, were obtained. The data were produced by immunoSEQ multiplex PCR, yet TCRdb's version contains in-frame clones alone and is incomplete. The V and J calls and clone size were taken over from that table, and D and trimming were inferred from the DNA. This sample has around 140,000 clones, with around 84% found just once.

The sample was PBMCs or T cells enriched from blood (not recorded which). The source of this sequence is a middle-aged man with acute COVID-19. V usage is TRBV28 and J usage is TRBJ2-1; D is unresolved. CDR3 protein: CASSSRLGPSSYNEQFF. CDR3 bases: TGTGCCAGCAGCTCTCGACTTGGCCCGAGCTCCTACAATGAGCAGTTCTTC.